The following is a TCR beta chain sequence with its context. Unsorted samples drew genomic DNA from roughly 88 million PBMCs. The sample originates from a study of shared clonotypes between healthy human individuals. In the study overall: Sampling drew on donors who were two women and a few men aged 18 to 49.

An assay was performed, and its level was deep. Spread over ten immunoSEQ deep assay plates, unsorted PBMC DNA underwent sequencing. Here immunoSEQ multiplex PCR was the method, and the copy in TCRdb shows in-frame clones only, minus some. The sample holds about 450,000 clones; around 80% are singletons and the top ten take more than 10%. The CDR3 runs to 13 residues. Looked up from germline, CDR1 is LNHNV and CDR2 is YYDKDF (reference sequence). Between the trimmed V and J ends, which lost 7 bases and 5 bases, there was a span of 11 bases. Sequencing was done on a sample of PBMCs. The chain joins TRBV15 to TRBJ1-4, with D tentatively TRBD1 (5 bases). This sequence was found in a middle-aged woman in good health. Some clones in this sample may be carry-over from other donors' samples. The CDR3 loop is CATKTALNEKLFF. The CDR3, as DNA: TGTGCCACCAAGACAGCGCTCAATGAAAAACTGTTTTTT.